This T cell receptor beta chain originates from a study of cytomegalovirus exposure and HLA in healthy donors. The PCR used 60 Vbeta and 13 Jbeta primers. Repertoires were generated with immunoSEQ multiplex PCR, while TCRdb's copy carries only in-frame clones and drops some. The sample yields 200,000 to 300,000 clones, roughly 82% seen once. As for this clone: The antigen is undetermined.

Sampled while nominally healthy, donors likely had unrecorded immune exposures. Study-wide points: Reportedly, TCR beta sequences accurately predicted HLA-A and HLA-B alleles in most subjects. Earlier analysis looked at TCR beta V segments, and most were productive about 87% or about 30% of the time. Later analysis identified 17,000 or so TCR beta sequences associated with HLA alleles, using a false discovery rate threshold of 0.05.

This CDR3 is built from 14 residues. Trimming at V came to 4 bases and at J to 2 bases, leaving 5 bases not matched to a gene. The germline V gene encodes CDR1 SGHRS and CDR2 YFSETQ. Sequences were obtained from PBMCs. This receptor was identified in a woman in her 40s in good health and CMV-seropositive. The chain carries TRBV5-1 and TRBJ2-7; 8 nucleotides agree with TRBD1. CDR3 coding DNA: TGCGCCAGCAGCCCCGGACAGGGTCCCTACGAGCAGTACTTC. It translates to CASSPGQGPYEQYF.